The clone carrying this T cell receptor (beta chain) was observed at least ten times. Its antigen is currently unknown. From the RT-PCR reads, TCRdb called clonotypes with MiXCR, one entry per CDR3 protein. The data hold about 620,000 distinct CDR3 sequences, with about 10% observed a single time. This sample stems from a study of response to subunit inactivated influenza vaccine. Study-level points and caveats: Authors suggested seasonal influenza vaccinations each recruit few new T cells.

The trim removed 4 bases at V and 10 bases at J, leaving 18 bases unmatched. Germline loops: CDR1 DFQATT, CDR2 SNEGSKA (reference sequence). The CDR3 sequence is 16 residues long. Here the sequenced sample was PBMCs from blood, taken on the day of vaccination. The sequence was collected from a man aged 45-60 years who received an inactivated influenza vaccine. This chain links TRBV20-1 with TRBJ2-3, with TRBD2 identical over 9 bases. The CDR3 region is CSANPGPSGDRGAQYF. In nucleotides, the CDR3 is TGCAGTGCTAACCCGGGGCCTAGCGGGGACCGTGGGGCGCAGTATTTT.